This T cell receptor (beta chain) was captured in a study of blood T cell repertoires in COVID-19. In the study overall: The origin of the acute and convalescent COVID-19 samples was the United States, Italy and Spain. The cDNA or gDNA used as material had been derived from T cells, B-cell-depleted T cells, or PBMCs.

This clone occurred a few times. In the study's own analysis: Estimates of nucleated cell counts were drawn from the amplification of reference gene primers. Sequencing used immunoSEQ multiplex PCR; TCRdb keeps in-frame clones, though not all of them. V and J calls and clone size come straight from that table; D and trimming were deduced from the DNA. The sample holds 150,000 to 200,000 clones, around four fifths seen once. Germline V gene data show CDR1 as SGHAT and CDR2 as FQNNGV. V lost 5 bases and J lost 2; bases outside the gene matches: 8. The length of the CDR3 is 16 residues. The receptor was derived from a woman in her twenties or thirties with acute or convalescent COVID-19. Sequences were obtained from peripheral blood. The chain employs TRBV11-2 and TRBJ1-5; 8 positions agree with TRBD1. In DNA form, the CDR3 reads TGTGCCAGCAGCGAACCGGGACAGGAGCGCAATCAGCCCCAGCATTTT. Translated: CASSEPGQERNQPQHF. Using reference TRBV11-2 and TRBJ1-5 for the parts outside the CDR3, the full variable domain is EAGVAQSPRYKIIEKRQSVAFWCNPISGHATLYWYQQILGQGPKLLIQFQNNGVVDDSQLPKDRFSAERLKGVDSTLKIQPAKLEDSAVYLCASSEPGQERNQPQHFGDGTRLSIL.